This T cell receptor beta chain was recorded in a study of T cell clonality in common variable immunodeficiency. Study results and caveats: Patient heterogeneity in the CVID cohort limited correlations between repertoire features and clinical complications. Reportedly, TCR beta sequences from common variable immunodeficiency showed fewer deletions and N-nucleotide insertions.

Most patients and controls had Caucasian heritage. CDR1 KGHSH and CDR2 LQKENI come from the germline V gene. The CDR3 has 14 amino acids. This clone has at least ten counts. The antigen remains undetermined. Sequencing ends 3 residues short of the CDR3 end; the germline J gene provides the rest. Equal genomic DNA amounts from CVID and control samples were sequenced. Profiling relied on immunoSEQ multiplex PCR, and the TCRdb table lists in-frame clones only, not all of them. Recorded here are roughly 42,000 clones, none singletons. The J gene is TRBJ1-1, the V gene TRBV18; D possibly corresponds to TRBD1 (6 bases). The sequencing sample was made of peripheral blood mononuclear cells. This sequence originates from a human donor with common variable immunodeficiency. CDR3 in amino acids: CASSPPGFQGEAFF. The covered CDR3 bases are TGTGCCAGCTCACCACCCGGCTTCCAGGGGGAA. Drawing the rest from reference TRBV18 and TRBJ1-1, the complete variable domain is NAGVMQNPRHLVRRRGQEARLRCSPMKGHSHVYWYRQLPEEGLKFMVYLQKENIIDESGMPKERFSAEFPKEGPSILRIQQVVRGDSAAYFCASSPPGFQGEAFFGQGTRLTVV.